This TCR beta chain was identified in a study of T cell responses to AZD1222 COVID-19 vaccine. General observations from the study: White British ancestry dominated among donors, who included more females, and clonal diversity was possibly underestimated. Repertoire sampling was restricted to post-peak T cell response timepoints.

The table came from immunoSEQ multiplex PCR; TCRdb's copy has only in-frame clones and leaves some out. Among roughly 70,000 clones listed, 88% were seen once. Points on this clone: Its antigen is not known.

The sequence came from an adult who received the MenACWY meningococcal vaccine as a control. This material consisted of peripheral blood, taken 28 days after the second dose of the MenACWY control vaccine.

Written as DNA, the CDR3 is TGTGCCAGCAGTTTGGGGACAGACTATGGCTACACCTTC. Translating it yields CASSLGTDYGYTF. The rearrangement joins TRBV28 to TRBJ1-2; 7 bases are a match to TRBD1. V was pared by 3 bases and J by 3 bases, with 1 base of the junction left unmatched. CDR3 length equals 13 residues. The germline gives CDR1 MDHEN, CDR2 SYDVKM.